These T cell receptor beta chains were read from a single sample in a study of siplizumab effects on memory and regulatory T cells. This table comes from immunoSEQ multiplex PCR, and its TCRdb copy is limited to in-frame clones, with some not included. In the table there are roughly 10,000 clones, 46% of which are singletons. Their antigens are not known. The material sequenced was CFSE-low (dividing) CD4+ T cells sorted from an allogeneic mixed lymphocyte reaction. These receptors were collected from a human donor in good health; the cells came from an allogeneic mixed lymphocyte reaction. Each CDR3 is given with its conserved first and last residue. D genes are given only for firm matches. Not all rows give a size; the values are once, few, many and, for expanded clones, a class.

few	11	TRBV29-1	-	TRBJ2-1	CSGDPYNEQFF	TGCAGCGGGGACCCGTACAATGAGCAGTTCTTC
-	17	TRBV19	-	TRBJ2-7	CASSGGARSGRPYEQYF	TGTGCCAGTAGTGGCGGGGCACGAAGTGGGAGACCGTACGAGCAGTACTTC
few	14	TRBV28	-	TRBJ1-5	CAPKGRHPGGPQHF	TGTGCCCCTAAGGGTCGACACCCCGGGGGGCCCCAGCATTTT
-	11	TRBV20-1	-	TRBJ2-5	CSAASRETQYF	TGCAGTGCGGCATCCCGTGAGACCCAATACTTC
-	15	TRBV29-1	-	TRBJ1-2	CSVEEVNRGPYGYTF	TGCAGCGTTGAAGAAGTAAATCGAGGACCCTATGGCTACACCTTC
-	14	TRBV7-9	TRBD1	TRBJ1-5	CASSFGQAVQPQHF	TGTGCCAGCAGCTTCGGACAGGCGGTTCAGCCCCAGCATTTT
-	15	TRBV23-1	-	TRBJ1-4	CASSQCDGDNEKLFF	TGCGCCAGCAGTCAATGTGACGGAGATAATGAAAAACTGTTTTTT
-	14	TRBV5-6	-	TRBJ2-3	CASSRGRSTDTQYF	TGTGCCAGCAGCCGGGGGCGGTCCACAGATACGCAGTATTTT
medium-sized	14	TRBV18	TRBD1	TRBJ1-1	CASSPGTGAAEAFF	TGTGCCAGCTCACCCGGGACAGGCGCTGCTGAAGCTTTCTTT
-	16	TRBV7-3	TRBD2	TRBJ2-2	CASSLSGGANTGELFF	TGTGCCAGCAGCTTATCCGGGGGGGCGAACACCGGGGAGCTGTTTTTT
-	14	TRBV18	-	TRBJ1-5	CASSPLRGAEPQHF	TGTGCCAGCTCACCCCTCCGAGGGGCGGAGCCCCAGCATTTT
-	13	TRBV5-4	-	TRBJ2-1	CASSMDYTNEQFF	TGTGCCAGCAGCATGGACTATACCAATGAGCAGTTCTTC
-	13	TRBV9	-	TRBJ1-1	CASSALRGQEAFF	TGTGCCAGCAGCGCCCTGCGGGGGCAAGAAGCTTTCTTT
-	13	TRBV11-2	-	TRBJ2-7	CASSGQGGNEQYF	TGTGCCAGCTCCGGACAGGGAGGGAACGAGCAGTACTTC
-	15	TRBV6-9	TRBD2	TRBJ2-2	CASSRGTSNTGELFF	TGTGCCAGCAGTAGGGGGACTAGCAATACCGGGGAGCTGTTTTTT
few	15	TRBV5-1	TRBD2	TRBJ2-7	CASSLVASGDYEQYF	TGCGCCAGCAGCTTGGTGGCTAGCGGAGACTACGAGCAGTACTTC
-	13	TRBV28	-	TRBJ2-7	CASRSGAPYEQYF	TGTGCCAGCAGATCAGGGGCCCCCTACGAGCAGTACTTC
-	19	TRBV2	TRBD1	TRBJ1-4	CASSGPLRDREVSNEKLFF	TGTGCCAGCAGTGGACCTCTCCGGGACAGGGAAGTGTCTAATGAAAAACTGTTTTTT
medium-sized	15	TRBV5-1	-	TRBJ2-7	CASSSIRGAAYEQYF	TGCGCCAGCAGCTCTATCAGGGGAGCGGCCTACGAGCAGTACTTC
once	14	TRBV30	-	TRBJ1-6	CAWSARWPGSPLHF	TGTGCCTGGAGTGCTCGGTGGCCGGGTTCACCCCTCCACTTT
-	16	TRBV11-2	-	TRBJ2-4	CASSPGLGLVKNIQYF	TGTGCCAGCAGCCCCGGTTTAGGGCTTGTCAAAAACATTCAGTACTTC
-	18	TRBV10-3	-	TRBJ2-1	CAISELDAWFQTHNEQFF	TGTGCCATCAGTGAACTAGATGCTTGGTTCCAAACCCACAATGAGCAGTTCTTC
-	16	TRBV19	TRBD2	TRBJ2-5	CASSMGRGVTQETQYF	TGTGCCAGTAGTATGGGTCGGGGGGTCACTCAAGAGACCCAGTACTTC
-	17	TRBV19	TRBD1	TRBJ1-2	CASSINYQTGKNYGYTF	TGTGCCAGTAGTATTAATTACCAGACAGGGAAAAACTATGGCTACACCTTC
-	16	TRBV27	TRBD1	TRBJ1-2	CASSPNRGAGVYGYTF	TGTGCCAGCAGCCCCAACAGGGGGGCCGGCGTCTATGGCTACACCTTC
-	17	TRBV6-1	-	TRBJ2-4	CASSDPGWNTAKNIQYF	TGTGCCAGCAGTGACCCAGGGTGGAACACAGCCAAAAACATTCAGTACTTC
-	11	TRBV20-1	-	TRBJ2-7	CSVEGTYEQYF	TGCAGTGTGGAGGGAACCTACGAGCAGTACTTC
-	16	TRBV6-5	TRBD1	TRBJ2-2	CASSYSRTGLAGELFF	TGTGCCAGCAGTTACTCCCGGACAGGGTTGGCCGGGGAGCTGTTTTTT
-	14	TRBV6-5	TRBD1	TRBJ1-2	CASTVTGQGVSYTF	TGTGCCAGCACCGTAACGGGACAGGGTGTAAGCTACACCTTC
-	16	TRBV5-4	TRBD1	TRBJ1-1	CASSLGQGAGGTEAFF	TGTGCCAGCAGCTTGGGACAGGGGGCAGGTGGCACTGAAGCTTTCTTT
-	11	TRBV20-1	-	TRBJ1-5	CSASQKQPQHF	TGCAGTGCTTCACAGAAACAGCCCCAGCATTTT
few	13	TRBV30	-	TRBJ1-1	CAWSLKSNTEAFF	TGTGCCTGGAGCTTAAAATCTAACACTGAAGCTTTCTTT
-	16	TRBV7-6	-	TRBJ2-2	CASSASPAGVFGELFF	TGTGCCAGCAGCGCTAGTCCGGCAGGGGTCTTCGGGGAGCTGTTTTTT
-	13	TRBV4-2	-	TRBJ1-2	CASSRGTNYGYTF	TGTGCCAGCAGCCGCGGGACAAACTATGGCTACACCTTC
-	16	TRBV10-1	-	TRBJ2-2	CASSESVRAVAGELFF	TGCGCCAGCAGTGAGTCGGTCAGGGCCGTGGCCGGGGAGCTGTTTTTT
-	15	TRBV28	-	TRBJ1-3	CASSLMGAGGNTIYF	TGTGCCAGCAGTCTCATGGGGGCTGGCGGAAACACCATATATTTT
few	14	TRBV30	-	TRBJ1-5	CAWSVSAANQPQHF	TGTGCCTGGAGTGTATCGGCAGCTAATCAGCCCCAGCATTTT
-	13	TRBV7-6	TRBD1	TRBJ2-7	CASSLDRGYEQYF	TGTGCCAGCAGCCTGGACAGGGGCTACGAGCAGTACTTC
-	14	TRBV28	TRBD1	TRBJ1-2	CASSSRTGNYGYTF	TGTGCCAGCAGTTCCCGGACAGGAAACTATGGCTACACCTTC
-	14	TRBV6-5	-	TRBJ2-1	CASSHFDYRSRQFF	TGTGCCAGCAGCCACTTCGACTACCGGAGTCGGCAGTTCTTC
-	16	TRBV27	TRBD1	TRBJ1-2	CASSFGYGQGDYGYTF	TGTGCCAGCAGTTTTGGTTACGGCCAGGGGGACTATGGCTACACCTTC
-	16	TRBV9	-	TRBJ2-5	CASSRLHGAAKETQYF	TGTGCCAGCAGCAGACTCCATGGGGCAGCTAAAGAGACCCAGTACTTC
-	15	TRBV30	TRBD1	TRBJ1-2	CAWRERGRGFYGYTF	TGTGCCTGGAGGGAAAGGGGCAGGGGGTTTTATGGCTACACCTTC
-	17	TRBV18	-	TRBJ1-1	CASSPREQGLSDTEAFF	TGTGCCAGCTCACCAAGAGAACAGGGCCTTTCGGACACTGAAGCTTTCTTT
-	11	TRBV20-1	-	TRBJ2-7	CSGGTTYEQYF	TGCAGTGGCGGGACAACCTACGAGCAGTACTTC
few	12	TRBV5-1	-	TRBJ1-1	CASSLGDTEAFF	TGCGCCAGCAGCTTGGGGGATACTGAAGCTTTCTTT
few	11	TRBV20-1	-	TRBJ2-5	CSASGRKTQYF	TGCAGTGCTAGCGGGAGAAAGACCCAGTACTTC
-	15	TRBV11-3	-	TRBJ1-2	CASTSLRVVGYGYTF	TGTGCCAGCACTTCTTTGCGGGTCGTTGGGTATGGCTACACCTTC
-	15	TRBV27	-	TRBJ2-7	CASSLKTQISYEQYF	TGTGCCAGCAGTTTAAAAACCCAAATCTCCTACGAGCAGTACTTC